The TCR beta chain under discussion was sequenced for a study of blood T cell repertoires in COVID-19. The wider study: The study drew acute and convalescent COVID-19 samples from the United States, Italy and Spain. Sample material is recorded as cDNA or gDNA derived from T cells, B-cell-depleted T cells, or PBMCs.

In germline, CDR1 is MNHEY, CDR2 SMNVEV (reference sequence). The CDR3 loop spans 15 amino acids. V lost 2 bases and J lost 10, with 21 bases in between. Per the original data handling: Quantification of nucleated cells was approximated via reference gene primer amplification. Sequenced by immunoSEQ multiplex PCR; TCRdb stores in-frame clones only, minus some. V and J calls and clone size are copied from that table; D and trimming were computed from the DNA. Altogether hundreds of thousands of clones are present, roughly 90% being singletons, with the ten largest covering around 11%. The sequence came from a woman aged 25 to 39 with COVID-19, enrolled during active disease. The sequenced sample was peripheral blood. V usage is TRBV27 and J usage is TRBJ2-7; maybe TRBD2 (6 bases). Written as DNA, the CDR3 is TGTGCCAGCAGTTTAGGAGGGACTCCTACTAGGGGCCAGTACTTC. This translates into CASSLGGTPTRGQYF.